One sample yielded the 7 T cell receptor beta chains listed below, sequenced in a study of CD8 T cells in ankylosing spondylitis. From the 5' RACE reads, TCRdb called clonotypes with MiXCR, one entry per CDR3 protein. Of 700,000 or so distinct CDR3 sequences in the sample, under 20% were seen once. No antigen has been identified for these receptors. Study conclusions and caveats: A TCR beta motif of several highly homologous variants seemed to mark ankylosing spondylitis blood.

Sequencing was done on a sample of blood, either unsorted or a sorted T cell fraction (not recorded which). All receptors come from a male donor with ankylosing spondylitis.

The chain is built from TRBV20-1 and TRBJ2-4; TRBD2 agrees at 11 bases. Germline loops: CDR1 DFQATT, CDR2 SNEGSKA (reference sequence). V lost 5 bases and J lost 6; bases outside the gene matches: 6. CDR3 length: 14 residues. The DNA for the CDR3 is TGCAGTGCTCTTACTAGCGGGAGCTCAAACATTCAGTACTTC. Amino acid sequence: CSALTSGSSNIQYF.

This clonotype was counted between two and nine times. The chain recombines TRBV6-5 with TRBJ1-2, with 7 nucleotides matching TRBD1. Germline V lookup: CDR1 MNHEY, CDR2 SVGAGI. CDR3 size: 12 residues. The J segment lost 4 bases and the V segment lost 6 bases, leaving 2 bases of the junction unmatched. CDR3 region: CASRNRGYGYTF. CDR3 nucleotide sequence: TGTGCCAGCAGAAACAGGGGCTATGGCTACACCTTC.

This sequence joins TRBV15 and TRBJ1-4; tentative D call: TRBD1 (6 bases). CDR3 length: 15 residues. V was clipped by 0 bases and J by 8 bases, with 13 bases between them. Germline V gene data show CDR1 as LNHNV and CDR2 as YYDKDF (reference sequence). The CDR3 DNA is TGTGCCACCAGCAGAGATCCCAAGGGGGGGGAAAAACTGTTTTTT. Translating gives CATSRDPKGGEKLFF.

The chain recombines TRBV20-1 with TRBJ2-1; 8 bases agree with TRBD2. Germline-derived CDR1 and CDR2 are DFQATT and SNEGSKA (reference sequence). CDR3 size: 14 residues. V shed 6 bases and J 8 bases; nucleotides not matched to a gene: 12. In nucleotides, the CDR3 is TGCAGTGCCAGAAGCGGGGGTCAGGGCCATGAGCAGTTCTTC. Its protein product is CSARSGGQGHEQFF.

This clonotype was detected only a few times. This sequence joins TRBV5-1 and TRBJ2-6; 7 bases are a match to TRBD1. Germline V gene lookup returns CDR1 SGHRS and CDR2 YFSETQ. The V gene end was trimmed by 4 bases and the J gene end by 0 bases; junction bases not matched to a gene: 4. This CDR3 contains 16 residues. The CDR3 DNA follows: TGCGCCAGCAGCCAGGGACAGAGCTCTGGGGCCAACGTCCTGACTTTC. As protein: CASSQGQSSGANVLTF. Drawing the rest from reference TRBV5-1 and TRBJ2-6, the complete variable domain is KAGVTQTPRYLIKTRGQQVTLSCSPISGHRSVSWYQQTPGQGLQFLFEYFSETQRNKGNFPGRFSGRQFSNSRSEMNVSTLELGDSALYLCASSQGQSSGANVLTFGAGSRLTVL.

This chain links TRBV14 with TRBJ2-5; weak D call: TRBD2 (6 bases). Trimming pared 2 bases from V and 5 bases from J, leaving 15 bases between. Germline V gives CDR1 SGHDN, CDR2 FVKESK. This CDR3 has 15 amino acids. CDR3 bases: TGTGCCAGCAGCCAACGGGGGTCGGGTTCGGAGACCCAGTACTTC. Translating it yields CASSQRGSGSETQYF.

In this sample, this clonotype turned up a few times. The V and J genes are TRBV7-2 and TRBJ2-6, with D perhaps TRBD1 (6 bases). CDR1 and CDR2 from the germline V gene are SGHTA and FQGNSA. The V and J ends lost 5 bases and 2 bases respectively, with 16 bases between them. This CDR3 contains 17 residues. The CDR3, as DNA: TGTGCCAGCAGCCCTACAGGGCGGGCAGCTGGGGCCAACGTCCTGACTTTC. Encoded protein: CASSPTGRAAGANVLTF.